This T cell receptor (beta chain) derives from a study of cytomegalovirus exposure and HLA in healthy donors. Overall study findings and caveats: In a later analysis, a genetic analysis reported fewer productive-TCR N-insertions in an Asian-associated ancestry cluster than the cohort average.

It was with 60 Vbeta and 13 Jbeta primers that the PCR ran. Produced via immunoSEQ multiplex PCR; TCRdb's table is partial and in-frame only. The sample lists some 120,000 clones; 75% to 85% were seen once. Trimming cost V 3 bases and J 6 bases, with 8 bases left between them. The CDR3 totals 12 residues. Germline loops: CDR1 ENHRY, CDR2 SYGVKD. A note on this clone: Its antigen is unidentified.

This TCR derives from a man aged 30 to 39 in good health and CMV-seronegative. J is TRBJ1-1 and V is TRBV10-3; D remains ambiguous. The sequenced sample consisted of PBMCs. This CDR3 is CAISDPVAEAFF. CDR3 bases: TGTGCCATCAGTGATCCTGTCGCTGAAGCTTTCTTT.